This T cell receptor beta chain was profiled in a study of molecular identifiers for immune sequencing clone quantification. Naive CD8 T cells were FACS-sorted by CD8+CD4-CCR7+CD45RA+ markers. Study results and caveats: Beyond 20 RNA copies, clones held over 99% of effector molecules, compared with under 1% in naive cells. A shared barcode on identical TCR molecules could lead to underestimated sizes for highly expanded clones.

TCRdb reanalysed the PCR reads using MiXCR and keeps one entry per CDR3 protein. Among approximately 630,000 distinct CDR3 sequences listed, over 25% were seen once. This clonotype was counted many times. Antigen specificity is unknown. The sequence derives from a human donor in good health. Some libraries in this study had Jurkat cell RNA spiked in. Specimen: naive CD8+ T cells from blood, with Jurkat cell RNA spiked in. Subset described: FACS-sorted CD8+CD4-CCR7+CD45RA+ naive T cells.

CDR3 nucleotides: TGCAGTGCCCGGGGACCGAGCAATGAGCAGTTCTTC. Its translation is CSARGPSNEQFF. This chain connects TRBV20-1 to TRBJ2-1; D tentatively reads TRBD1 or TRBD2 (5 bases each). Trimming pared 6 bases from V and 6 bases from J, leaving 12 bases between. Germline loops: CDR1 DFQATT, CDR2 SNEGSKA (reference sequence). The length of the CDR3 is 12 residues.